This T cell receptor (beta chain) originates from a study of blood T cell repertoires in COVID-19. Turning to the study itself: The samples span acute and convalescent COVID-19 from the United States, Italy and Spain. T cells, B-cell-depleted T cells, or PBMCs supplied cDNA or gDNA.

Germline V gene data show CDR1 as LNHDA and CDR2 as SQIVND (reference sequence). This CDR3 has 16 residues. With V trimmed by 5 bases and J by 3 bases, 11 bases remained unmatched. Original methodology: Researchers report that nucleated cell counts were estimated from reference gene primer amplification. The assay was immunoSEQ multiplex PCR, and TCRdb's table has in-frame clones only and misses some. V, J and clone size reflect that table, while D and trimming were determined from the DNA. The table lists about 160,000 clones, roughly 83% of them singletons. The gene calls are TRBV19 and TRBJ2-3, with TRBD1 matching over 7 bases. This receptor was identified in an elderly woman with active or convalescent COVID-19. Material: peripheral blood. CDR3 DNA sequence: TGTGCCAGTAGTGCCCTCGAGACAGGGAAGACAGATACGCAGTATTTT. Its translation: CASSALETGKTDTQYF.